The clone carrying this TCR beta chain was detected ten times or more. Its antigen is unidentified. The data stem from a study of T cell repertoires in cytomegalovirus infection. About the study: Through public TCR beta signatures, both CMV infection and matching HLA type were indicated.

There are 14 residues in the CDR3. The junction had 5 bases not matched to a gene; V was cut back by 3 bases and J by 5 bases. Germline V gene data show CDR1 as SGHTA and CDR2 as FQGNSA. Overall study findings and caveats: Dominant in the ex vivo response were TCR beta clonotypes restricted by HLA-C and specific for CMV.

TCRdb fed the reads into MiXCR, producing one record per CDR3 protein. The sample includes around 270,000 distinct CDR3 sequences, roughly 10% of them seen just once. This TCR was sampled from a human donor in good health (CMV status not recorded). Some clones in this sample may be carry-over from other donors' samples. This chain connects TRBV7-2 to TRBJ1-1, with 8 bases lining up with TRBD1. Sequencing input: PBMCs. In DNA form, the CDR3 reads TGTGCCAGCAGCTTTGGACAGGGAGGAACTGAAGCTTTCTTT. This translates into CASSFGQGGTEAFF.